This record covers a single T cell receptor beta chain. Its antigen is undetermined. These data are taken from a study of shared clonotypes between healthy human individuals. Study in general: Per donor, CD8 memory used one plate, CD8 naive used two, CD4 memory used three and CD4 naive used three. Overall study findings and caveats: Limitation of the genetic and exposure-history diversity represented came from the few donors. When compared with the clonotypes that were shared by all four sorted-subset donors, the non-shared clonotypes turned out to have lower generation probabilities.

The germline V gene has CDR1 MNHEY and CDR2 SVGAGI. CDR3 size: 15 residues. V lost 10 bases and J lost 6; bases outside the gene matches: 17. In the authors' workflow: Sequence data from immunoSEQ were junction-only and lacked quality scores; consequently, filtering differed. Profiling relied on immunoSEQ multiplex PCR, and the TCRdb table lists in-frame clones only, not all of them. That table gives V, J and clone size, and the DNA gave D and trimming. This sample has about 2.4 million clones, with approximately 94% found just once. The J gene is TRBJ1-1, the V gene TRBV6-5; 7 positions agree with TRBD1. The clonotype comes from a man aged 18-30 years in good health. Some clones in this sample may be carry-over from other donors' samples. Material: naive CD4+ T cells from PBMCs. Documented subset: CD45RA+ positively selected. The CDR3 DNA reads TGTGCCACCGCGGCCCCGGGACAGCAGGGAGCTGAAGCTTTCTTT. It translates to CATAAPGQQGAEAFF.